This entry describes one TCR beta chain. This sample was included in a study of blood T cell repertoires in COVID-19. The repertoire was sequenced with immunoSEQ multiplex PCR; TCRdb's copy has only in-frame clones and lacks some. The data hold 150,000 or so clones, with roughly 89% observed a single time. From germline, CDR1 is SGHTA and CDR2 FQGNSA. The length of the CDR3 is 13 residues. Deletions cut 3 bases from V and 6 bases from J, with 9 bases between. J is TRBJ1-5 and V is TRBV7-2; tentatively, D is TRBD1 (5 bases). The clonotype comes from a woman aged 50 to 60 with acute or convalescent COVID-19. Sequenced: peripheral blood. The CDR3 nucleotides are TGTGCCAGCAGCTTGACAGCCCTTCAGCCCCAGCATTTT. Amino acid sequence: CASSLTALQPQHF.